This T cell receptor beta chain was sequenced for a study of T-cell reconstitution after alpha-beta-depleted transplantation in children. Only a few counts were recorded for this clonotype. The TCRbeta library incorporated unique molecular identifiers. One entry per CDR3 protein results from TCRdb running MiXCR on the PCR reads. This sample has fewer than 550,000 distinct CDR3 sequences; about 16% occur once, and the top ten carry approximately 29%. This CDR3 comprises 15 residues. With 6 bases removed from V and 5 bases from J, the gap between germline ends came to 19 bases. The sequence was obtained from a boy in the first two years of life who had a stem cell transplant for Wiskott-Aldrich syndrome, so the T cells may come from the graft donor. The chain employs TRBV12-3 or TRBV12-4 and TRBJ2-5, with D uncertain. Source: PBMCs, mostly from graft donor cells, taken 360 days after TCRalphabeta/CD19-depleted stem cell transplant. The chain's CDR3 is CASRATPASAETQYF. The CDR3 bases are TGTGCCAGCAGAGCTACCCCGGCGAGTGCGGAGACCCAGTACTTC.